The source of this T cell receptor beta chain is a study of T cells in Graves' hyperthyroidism and ophthalmopathy. Whole-study findings and limits: A 13 V-J signature model discriminated ophthalmopathy versus stable hyperthyroidism. Expanded thyroid clonotypes (above 0.001) were mostly also found in blood.

RNA transcripts yielded amplified TCR beta CDR3 regions. An initial round of RT-PCR targeting the TCR CDR3 relied on the HTBI primer set. One entry per CDR3 protein, called by TCRdb with MiXCR from the multiplex PCR reads. The sample carries under 500,000 distinct CDR3 sequences, about 14% recorded once. Not enrolled were patients with uncontrolled infection, other autoimmune disease, pregnancy or lactation. The germline CDR1 and CDR2 sequences are MDHEN and SYDVKM. Deletions cut 2 bases from V and 4 bases from J, with 14 bases between. The CDR3 has 15 residues. This clonotype showed up many times. Its cognate antigen is unknown.

The receptor was derived from a man aged 45-65 years with Graves' ophthalmopathy. Material for sequencing was blood. This chain links TRBV28 with TRBJ2-5; either TRBD1 or TRBD2 may supply D (5 bases each). CDR3 region: CASSLRAGTGETQYF. The CDR3 bases are TGTGCCAGCAGTTTACGTGCAGGGACGGGAGAGACCCAGTACTTC.